This TCR beta chain was captured by sequencing in a study of blood T cell repertoires in COVID-19. Profiled with immunoSEQ multiplex PCR; TCRdb holds only in-frame clones, not every one. This sample has approximately 250,000 clones, with about 89% found just once. Germline V lookup: CDR1 MDHEN, CDR2 SYDVKM. V lost 10 bases to trimming and J lost 4 bases; unmatched junction nucleotides: 12. The CDR3 spans 15 residues. The receptor was isolated from a woman in her thirties who had recovered from COVID-19. The gene calls are TRBV28 and TRBJ2-2; 7 nucleotides agree with TRBD2. The sequencing sample was made of PBMCs or T cells enriched from blood (not recorded which). CDR3 residues: CATIPAGEFTGELFF. The CDR3 DNA reads as TGTGCCACCATTCCGGCGGGAGAGTTCACCGGGGAGCTGTTTTTT.